The clone carrying this T cell receptor (beta chain) was picked up a small number of times. The data stem from a study of cytomegalovirus exposure and HLA in healthy donors. Background on the study: As an earlier analysis found, 150 million to 200 million T cells yielded about 120 million unique TCR beta sequences.

PCR used 60 Vbeta primers and 13 Jbeta primers. Assay: immunoSEQ multiplex PCR; the TCRdb copy retains only in-frame clones and omits some. The profile shows about 130,000 clones, 70% to 80% of them singletons. Material for sequencing was PBMCs. This TCR derives from a woman between 50 and 59 years old in good health and CMV-seronegative.

This CDR3 reads CASSQDPSGTTDTQYF. CDR3 nucleotides: TGTGCCAGCAGCCAAGACCCTAGCGGGACCACAGATACGCAGTATTTT. V is TRBV4-2 and J is TRBJ2-3, with 9 bases matching TRBD2. Germline V gene sequence: CDR1 LGHNA, CDR2 YNFKEQ. Trimming removed 0 bases from V and 2 bases from J; junction bases left unmatched: 3. This CDR3 has 16 residues.